The clone carrying this T cell receptor (beta chain) is a singleton in its sample. Its antigen is not identified. CDR1 and CDR2 from the germline V gene are GTSNPN and SVGIG (reference sequence). The V end lost 5 bases, the J end lost 3 bases, and 11 bases lay between the germline ends. This CDR3 comprises 14 residues. The data derive from a study of cytomegalovirus exposure and HLA in healthy donors. Study-level points and caveats: A list of 150 to 200 TCR beta chains associated with cytomegalovirus was given. Rarity marked most TCR sequences, yet some public TCRs occurred in many donors.

Using immunoSEQ multiplex PCR, the repertoire was profiled, and TCRdb retains in-frame clones only, with some absent. The table lists about 180,000 clones, about 83% of them singletons, with approximately 1.5% in the top ten. This clonotype was sampled from a woman aged 25 to 45 in good health and CMV-seronegative. This sequence joins TRBV30 and TRBJ1-6, with unresolved D. Sequenced sample: PBMCs. The CDR3 DNA follows: TGTGCCTGGGCTCTCAACAGCTATAATTCACCCCTCCACTTT. Translating gives CAWALNSYNSPLHF.